This is a list of T cell receptor beta chains from one sample in a study of shared clonotypes between healthy human individuals. Sequenced by immunoSEQ multiplex PCR; TCRdb stores in-frame clones only, minus some. The data show hundreds of thousands of clones, with about 97% seen just once and around 0.06% held by the top ten. The specimen was naive CD4+ T cells sorted from blood. The receptors originated from a woman in her 30s in good health. CDR3s include the opening cysteine and the closing phenylalanine or tryptophan. Each record gives: V gene, clone size, D gene, J gene, CDR3 DNA, CDR3 protein. A D gene is named only where the DNA matches it firmly. A clone size is listed for some rows: how often the clone was seen (once, few, many), or a class if it is expanded.

TRBV19	.	.	TRBJ1-4	TGTGCCAGTAGACGGGCGAATGAAAAACTGTTTTTT	CASRRANEKLFF
TRBV2	.	TRBD1	TRBJ1-4	TGTGCCAGCAGGTTCTCCGGGACAGCGTTCGCAACTAATGAAAAACTGTTTTTT	CASRFSGTAFATNEKLFF
TRBV28	.	.	TRBJ1-5	TGTGCCAGCAGTAGTTGGGGGCCTGCTCAGCCCCAGCATTTT	CASSSWGPAQPQHF
TRBV4-1	.	.	TRBJ2-5	TGCGCCAGCAGCCAAGATCGCGGGAACGGTGAGACCCAGTACTTC	CASSQDRGNGETQYF
TRBV7-3	.	.	TRBJ2-1	TGTGCCAGCAGTCAGGACAGGACTCGGGGGAACAATGAGCAGTTCTTC	CASSQDRTRGNNEQFF
TRBV6-6	.	TRBD1	TRBJ1-1	TGTGCCAGCAGTTCCCCGACAGGGAAAGCTTTCTTT	CASSSPTGKAFF
TRBV10-3	.	TRBD2	TRBJ2-7	TGTGCCATCAGGGCCTCGACTAGCGGGAGCTACGAGCAGTACTTC	CAIRASTSGSYEQYF
TRBV27	.	.	TRBJ2-4	TGTGCCAGCAGTTTTGCCGGAACCGTAGACAAAAACATTCAGTACTTC	CASSFAGTVDKNIQYF
TRBV28	.	.	TRBJ1-2	TGTGCCAGCAGCCAGGGTGATCACTATGGCTACACCTTC	CASSQGDHYGYTF
TRBV7-2	.	.	TRBJ1-1	TGTGCCAGCAGCTTACGTAGGGGTGCCACTGAAGCTTTCTTT	CASSLRRGATEAFF
TRBV2	.	.	TRBJ2-2	TGTGCCAGCGGGGGCAGACAGAACACCGGGGAGCTGTTTTTT	CASGGRQNTGELFF
TRBV28	.	.	TRBJ1-2	TGTGCCAGCAGTTTACCCGGGCAGATCTATGGCTACACCTTC	CASSLPGQIYGYTF
TRBV10-3	.	TRBD2	TRBJ2-7	TGTGCCACCGGACTAGCGGACTCCTACGAGCAGTACTTC	CATGLADSYEQYF
TRBV7-9	.	.	TRBJ2-2	TGTGCCAGCAGCATACTAGTTACCACCGGGGAGCTGTTTTTT	CASSILVTTGELFF
TRBV19	.	.	TRBJ2-7	TGTGCCAGTAGCCAGCTGCCCTTGGGACCCTACGAGCAGTACTTC	CASSQLPLGPYEQYF
TRBV15	.	TRBD2	TRBJ2-7	TGTGCCACCAGCAGAGATACGGGGGGCTACGAGCAGTACTTC	CATSRDTGGYEQYF
TRBV6-5	.	.	TRBJ1-1	TGTGCCAGCAGTCTTGAGCAGGCCCACCACACTGAAGCTTTCTTT	CASSLEQAHHTEAFF
TRBV6-6	.	.	TRBJ2-1	TGTGCCAGCAGTTCCCTTTATACGAAGGCGAGGGATGAGCAGTTCTTC	CASSSLYTKARDEQFF
TRBV6-6	.	.	TRBJ1-4	TGTGCTAGCACAAGGGGTCTTAATGAAAAACTGTTTTTT	CASTRGLNEKLFF
TRBV27	.	.	TRBJ2-1	TGTGCCAGCAGCTGGGGGCTAGCGGTAAACAATGAGCAGTTCTTC	CASSWGLAVNNEQFF
TRBV2	few	.	TRBJ2-7	TGTGCCAGCAGGGCCCGACGGGGGGAGCAGTACTTC	CASRARRGEQYF
TRBV11-2	.	TRBD1	TRBJ1-1	TGTGCCAGCAGCCCAAGGACAGGGGGCACTGAAGCTTTCTTT	CASSPRTGGTEAFF
TRBV25-1	.	TRBD1	TRBJ1-4	TGTGCCAGCAGTTGGCCGGGGACAGAAGAAAAACTGTTTTTT	CASSWPGTEEKLFF
TRBV16	.	.	TRBJ1-5	TGTGCCAGCAGCCAATGGATCGAGCCGGCGTACAATCAGCCCCAGCATTTT	CASSQWIEPAYNQPQHF
TRBV11-2	once	TRBD1	TRBJ2-7	TGTGCCAGCAGCTTAGGAGGGACAGGGAACCACGAGCAGTACTTC	CASSLGGTGNHEQYF
TRBV5-1	.	.	TRBJ2-3	TGCGCCAGCAGCTTGGCCACGGGAGTGACAGATACGCAGTATTTT	CASSLATGVTDTQYF
TRBV7-2	.	TRBD2	TRBJ2-3	TGTGCCAGCAGCTCGGGACTAGCGGGAGGCACAGATACGCAGTATTTT	CASSSGLAGGTDTQYF
TRBV4-2	.	TRBD2	TRBJ2-7	TGTGCCAGCAGCCTCAGACTAGCGGGAGACCACGAGCAGTACTTC	CASSLRLAGDHEQYF
TRBV7-9	.	TRBD1	TRBJ1-2	TGTGCCAGCAGCGAACAGGGGGGAGACTATGGCTACACCTTC	CASSEQGGDYGYTF
TRBV6-5	.	TRBD2	TRBJ2-3	TGTGCCAGCAGTTACTCGAGCGGGACTAGCACAGATACGCAGTATTTT	CASSYSSGTSTDTQYF
TRBV2	.	.	TRBJ1-1	TGTGCCAGCAGTCTCGATCTTAGGAACACTGAAGCTTTCTTT	CASSLDLRNTEAFF
TRBV6-1	.	.	TRBJ1-1	TGTGCCAGCAGTGAACAAGCGTGGCAAAAAGCTTTCTTT	CASSEQAWQKAFF
TRBV6-5	.	.	TRBJ1-4	TGTGCCAGCAGTTACTCCCCCGTTGCAACTAATGAAAAACTGTTTTTT	CASSYSPVATNEKLFF
TRBV4-1	.	.	TRBJ2-1	TGCGCCAGCAGCCAACTGAGAGGCCAGCATGGCAATGAGCAGTTCTTC	CASSQLRGQHGNEQFF
TRBV11-3	.	.	TRBJ2-7	TGTGCCAGCAGCTTAGGACAGGACACCGAGCAGTACTTC	CASSLGQDTEQYF
TRBV4-1	.	TRBD1	TRBJ2-7	TGCGCCAGCAGCCGCCCGCCCGGGACAGGGGCCTACGAGCAGTACTTC	CASSRPPGTGAYEQYF
TRBV11-1	.	.	TRBJ2-7	TGTGCCAGCAGCCCAGACAACTACGAGCAGTACTTC	CASSPDNYEQYF
TRBV19	.	TRBD1	TRBJ2-1	TGTGCCAGTAGTATGCCCGGGACAGGGTTTCTGGTTGAGCAGTTCTTC	CASSMPGTGFLVEQFF
TRBV18	.	.	TRBJ1-1	TGTGCCAGCTCACCGGGGGCCCTTGGAGAAGTTGAAGCTTTCTTT	CASSPGALGEVEAFF
TRBV28	.	.	TRBJ1-5	TGTGCCAGCACCCCCGACAGGTTGAATCAGCCCCAGCATTTT	CASTPDRLNQPQHF
TRBV5-1	.	.	TRBJ1-1	TGCGCCAGCAGCTTGGGGGGTACCAGCACTGAAGCTTTCTTT	CASSLGGTSTEAFF
TRBV5-1	.	TRBD1	TRBJ2-1	TGCGCCAGCGGGACAGGGGCGTTTACCTCCAACAATGAGCAGTTCTTC	CASGTGAFTSNNEQFF